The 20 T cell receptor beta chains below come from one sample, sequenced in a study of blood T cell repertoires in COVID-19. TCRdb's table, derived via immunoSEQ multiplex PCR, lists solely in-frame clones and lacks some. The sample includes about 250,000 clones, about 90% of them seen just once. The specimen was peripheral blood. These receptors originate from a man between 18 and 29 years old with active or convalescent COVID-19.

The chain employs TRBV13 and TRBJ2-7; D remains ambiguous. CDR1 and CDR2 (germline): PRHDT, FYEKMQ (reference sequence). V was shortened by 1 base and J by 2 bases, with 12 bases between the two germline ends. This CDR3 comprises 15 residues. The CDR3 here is CASSLVGGGTYEQYF. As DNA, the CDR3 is TGTGCCAGCAGCTTAGTAGGCGGCGGTACCTACGAGCAGTACTTC.

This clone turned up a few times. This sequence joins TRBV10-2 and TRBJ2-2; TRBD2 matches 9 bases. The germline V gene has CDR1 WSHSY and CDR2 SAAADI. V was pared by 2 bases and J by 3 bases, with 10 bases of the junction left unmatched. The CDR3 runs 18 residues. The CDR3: CASSEGLAGVRYTGELFF. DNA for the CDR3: TGCGCCAGCAGTGAGGGGTTAGCGGGAGTACGGTACACCGGGGAGCTGTTTTTT.

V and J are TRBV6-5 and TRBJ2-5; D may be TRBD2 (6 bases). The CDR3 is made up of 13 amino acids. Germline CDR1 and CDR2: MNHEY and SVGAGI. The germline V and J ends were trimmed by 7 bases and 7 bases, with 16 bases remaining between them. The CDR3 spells CASTNGGVGTQYF. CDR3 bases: TGTGCCAGCACCAACGGAGGGGTGGGGACCCAGTACTTC.

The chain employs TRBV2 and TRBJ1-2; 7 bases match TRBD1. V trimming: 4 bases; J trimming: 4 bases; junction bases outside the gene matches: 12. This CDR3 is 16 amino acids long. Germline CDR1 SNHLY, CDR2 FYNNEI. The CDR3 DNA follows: TGTGCCAGCAGTGTAACGAACGATCGGGACAGCTATGGCTACACCTTC. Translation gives CASSVTNDRDSYGYTF.

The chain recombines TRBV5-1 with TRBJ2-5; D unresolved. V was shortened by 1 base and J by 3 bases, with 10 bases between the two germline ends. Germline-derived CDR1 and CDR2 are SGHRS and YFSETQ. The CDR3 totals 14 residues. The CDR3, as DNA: TGCGCCAGCAGCTTGTTAATTATCGAAGAGACCCAGTACTTC. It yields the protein CASSLLIIEETQYF. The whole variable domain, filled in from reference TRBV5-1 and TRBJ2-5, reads KAGVTQTPRYLIKTRGQQVTLSCSPISGHRSVSWYQQTPGQGLQFLFEYFSETQRNKGNFPGRFSGRQFSNSRSEMNVSTLELGDSALYLCASSLLIIEETQYFGPGTRLLVL.

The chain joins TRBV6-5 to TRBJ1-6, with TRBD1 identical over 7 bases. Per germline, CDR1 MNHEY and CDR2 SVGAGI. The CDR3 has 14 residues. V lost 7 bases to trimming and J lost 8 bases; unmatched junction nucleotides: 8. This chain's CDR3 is CASTSRDSYSPLHF. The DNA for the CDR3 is TGTGCCAGCACGTCGCGGGACAGCTATTCACCCCTCCACTTT.

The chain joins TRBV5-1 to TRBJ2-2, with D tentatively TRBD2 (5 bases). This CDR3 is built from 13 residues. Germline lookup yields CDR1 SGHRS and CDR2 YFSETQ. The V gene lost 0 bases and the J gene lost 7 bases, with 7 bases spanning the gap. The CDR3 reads CASSLELVGELFF. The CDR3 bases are TGCGCCAGCAGCTTGGAACTAGTCGGGGAGCTGTTTTTT.

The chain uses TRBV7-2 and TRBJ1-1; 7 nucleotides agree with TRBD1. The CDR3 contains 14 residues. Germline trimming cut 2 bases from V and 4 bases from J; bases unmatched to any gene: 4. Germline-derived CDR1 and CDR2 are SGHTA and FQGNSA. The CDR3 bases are TGTGCCAGCAGCTTATTTCAGGGGGGCACTGAAGCTTTCTTT. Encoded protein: CASSLFQGGTEAFF.

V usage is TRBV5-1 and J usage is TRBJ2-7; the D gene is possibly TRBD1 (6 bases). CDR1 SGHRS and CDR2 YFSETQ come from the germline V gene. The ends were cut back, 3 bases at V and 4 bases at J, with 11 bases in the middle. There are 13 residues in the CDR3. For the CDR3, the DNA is TGCGCCAGCAGCTCGCCCCAGGGGTACGAGCAGTACTTC. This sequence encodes CASSSPQGYEQYF.

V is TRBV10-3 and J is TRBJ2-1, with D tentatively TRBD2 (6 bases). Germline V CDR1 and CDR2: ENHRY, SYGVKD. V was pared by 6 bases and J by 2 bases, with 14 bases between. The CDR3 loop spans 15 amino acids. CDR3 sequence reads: CAIRGGDGAYNEQFF. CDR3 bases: TGTGCCATCAGGGGGGGAGACGGGGCCTACAATGAGCAGTTCTTC.

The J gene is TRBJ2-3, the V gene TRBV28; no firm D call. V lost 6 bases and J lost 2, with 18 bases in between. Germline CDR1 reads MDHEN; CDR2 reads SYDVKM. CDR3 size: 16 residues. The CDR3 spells CASSTISEMYTDTQYF. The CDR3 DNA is TGTGCCAGCAGCACCATTAGTGAGATGTACACAGATACGCAGTATTTT.

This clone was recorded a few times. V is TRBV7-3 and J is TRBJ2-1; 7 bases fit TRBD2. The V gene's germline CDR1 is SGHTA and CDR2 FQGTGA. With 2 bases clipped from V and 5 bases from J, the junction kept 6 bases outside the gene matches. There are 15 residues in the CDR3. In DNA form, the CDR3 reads TGTGCCAGCAGCTTAGTGGGGACTACCGACAATGAGCAGTTCTTC. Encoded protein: CASSLVGTTDNEQFF.

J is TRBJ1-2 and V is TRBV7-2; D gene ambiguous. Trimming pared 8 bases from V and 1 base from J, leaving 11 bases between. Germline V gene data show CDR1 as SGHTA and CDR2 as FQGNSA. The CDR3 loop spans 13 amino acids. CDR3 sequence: CASGQTHNYGYTF. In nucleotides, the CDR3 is TGTGCCAGCGGGCAGACCCATAACTATGGCTACACCTTC.

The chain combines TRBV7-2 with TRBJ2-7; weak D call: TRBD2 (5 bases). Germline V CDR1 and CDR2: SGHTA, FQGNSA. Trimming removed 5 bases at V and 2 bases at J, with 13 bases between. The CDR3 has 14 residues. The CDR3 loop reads CASSPAGGAYEQYF. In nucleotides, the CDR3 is TGTGCCAGCAGCCCCGCAGGAGGAGCCTACGAGCAGTACTTC.

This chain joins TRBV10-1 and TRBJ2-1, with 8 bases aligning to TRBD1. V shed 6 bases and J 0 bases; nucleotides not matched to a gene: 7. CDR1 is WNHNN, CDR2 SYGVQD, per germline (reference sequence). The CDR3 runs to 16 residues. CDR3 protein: CASRRDRWSSYNEQFF. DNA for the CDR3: TGCGCCAGCAGACGGGACAGGTGGAGCTCCTACAATGAGCAGTTCTTC.

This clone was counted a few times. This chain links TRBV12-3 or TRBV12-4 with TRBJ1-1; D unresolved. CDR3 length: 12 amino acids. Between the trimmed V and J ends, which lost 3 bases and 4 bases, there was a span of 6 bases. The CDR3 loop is CASSLGSTEAFF. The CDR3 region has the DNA TGTGCCAGCAGTTTGGGCAGCACTGAAGCTTTCTTT.

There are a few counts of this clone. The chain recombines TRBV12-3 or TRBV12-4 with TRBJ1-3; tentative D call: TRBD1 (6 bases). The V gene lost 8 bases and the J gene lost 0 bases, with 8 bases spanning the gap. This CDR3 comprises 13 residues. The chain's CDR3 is CASQGYSGNTIYF. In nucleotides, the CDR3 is TGTGCCAGCCAGGGGTACTCTGGAAACACCATATATTTT.

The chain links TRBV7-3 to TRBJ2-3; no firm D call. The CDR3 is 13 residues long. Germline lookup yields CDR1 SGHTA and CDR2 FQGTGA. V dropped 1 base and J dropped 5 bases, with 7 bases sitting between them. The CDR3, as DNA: TGTGCCAGCAGCTTAAGGGCCCTAGATACGCAGTATTTT. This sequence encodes CASSLRALDTQYF.

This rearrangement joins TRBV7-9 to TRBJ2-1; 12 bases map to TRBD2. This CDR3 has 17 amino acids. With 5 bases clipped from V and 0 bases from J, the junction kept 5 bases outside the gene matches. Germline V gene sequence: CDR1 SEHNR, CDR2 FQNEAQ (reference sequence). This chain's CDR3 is CASSRRTSGASYNEQFF. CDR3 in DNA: TGTGCCAGCAGCCGCCGGACTAGCGGGGCCTCCTACAATGAGCAGTTCTTC.

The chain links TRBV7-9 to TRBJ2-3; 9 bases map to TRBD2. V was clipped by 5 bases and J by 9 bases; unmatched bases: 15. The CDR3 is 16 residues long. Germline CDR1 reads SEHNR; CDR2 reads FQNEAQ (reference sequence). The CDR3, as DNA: TGTGCCAGCAGCCCCCGACTAGCGGACCTCACTGGGACGCAGTATTTT. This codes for CASSPRLADLTGTQYF.